Listed here are 14 T cell receptor beta chains from one sample, sequenced in a study of response to subunit inactivated influenza vaccine. TCRdb re-called the RT-PCR reads with MiXCR, one entry per CDR3 protein. The sample shows 650,000 to 800,000 distinct CDR3 sequences, roughly 14% of them seen only once. Material: PBMCs from blood, obtained approximately 15 days before vaccination. These receptors all come from a man in his forties or fifties who received an inactivated influenza vaccine.

J is TRBJ2-5 and V is TRBV19, with TRBD1 as a possible D gene (6 bases). Per germline, CDR1 LNHDA and CDR2 SQIVND (reference sequence). Trimming shortened V by 3 bases and J by 4 bases, and 6 bases separated the two germline ends. The CDR3 is 12 amino acids. This chain's CDR3 is CASSIRGETQYF. Written as DNA, the CDR3 is TGTGCCAGTAGTATCAGGGGAGAGACCCAGTACTTC.

This chain uses TRBV7-9 with TRBJ1-1, with a possible D match to TRBD1 (5 bases). Between the trimmed V and J ends, which lost 2 bases and 0 bases, there was a span of 10 bases. Germline V lookup: CDR1 SEHNR, CDR2 FQNEAQ (reference sequence). CDR3 length: 15 amino acids. CDR3 DNA: TGTGCCAGCAGCTTACACAGGACAATGAACACTGAAGCTTTCTTT. This sequence encodes CASSLHRTMNTEAFF.

The chain links TRBV14 to TRBJ1-1; D is ambiguous. V dropped 0 bases and J dropped 2 bases, with 7 bases sitting between them. CDR1 and CDR2 from the germline V gene are SGHDN and FVKESK. The CDR3 extends over 14 amino acids. In nucleotides, the CDR3 is TGTGCCAGCAGCCAAGAGACACTAAACACTGAAGCTTTCTTT. Amino acids: CASSQETLNTEAFF. Together with reference TRBV14 and TRBJ1-1, the CDR3 gives the full variable domain: EAGVTQFPSHSVIEKGQTVTLRCDPISGHDNLYWYRRVMGKEIKFLLHFVKESKQDESGMPNNRFLAERTGGTYSTLKVQPAELEDSGVYFCASSQETLNTEAFFGQGTRLTVV.

This clonotype was recorded a few times. This chain links TRBV3-1 with TRBJ1-6, with D unresolved. The V gene's germline CDR1 is LGHDT and CDR2 YNNKEL (reference sequence). The CDR3 spans 13 residues. Trimming removed 6 bases from V and 6 bases from J, with 9 bases in between. CDR3 sequence (DNA): TGTGCCAGCAGTCCCCCCTTTAATTCACCCCTCCACTTT. Residues: CASSPPFNSPLHF. Together with reference TRBV3-1 and TRBJ1-6, the CDR3 gives the full variable domain: DTAVSQTPKYLVTQMGNDKSIKCEQNLGHDTMYWYKQDSKKFLKIMFSYNNKELIINETVPNRFSPKSPDKAHLNLHINSLELGDSAVYFCASSPPFNSPLHFGNGTRLTVT.

This clonotype was seen a few times. This chain links TRBV20-1 with TRBJ2-3; possibly TRBD1 for D (5 bases). This CDR3 has 15 residues. Trimming took off 3 bases at V and 3 bases at J, with 16 bases between the two ends. Germline V lookup: CDR1 DFQATT, CDR2 SNEGSKA (reference sequence). The CDR3 here is CSARDNRIGTDTQYF. The CDR3 coding sequence is TGCAGTGCTAGGGACAACCGCATCGGGACAGATACGCAGTATTTT.

This rearrangement joins TRBV12-3 or TRBV12-4 to TRBJ1-2; D is unclear. CDR3 length: 14 residues. Trimming shortened V by 6 bases and J by 4 bases, and 15 bases separated the two germline ends. The CDR3 coding sequence is TGTGCCAGCAGCCCAGCGGGTCTTGCCTATGGCTACACCTTC. Protein sequence: CASSPAGLAYGYTF.

This clonotype showed up many times. This rearrangement joins TRBV5-5 to TRBJ2-1; D gene unclear. V gave up 1 base and J gave up 5 bases, with 13 bases separating them. The germline CDR1 and CDR2 sequences are SGHKS and YYEKEE (reference sequence). This CDR3 spans 15 amino acids. CDR3 in DNA: TGTGCCAGCAGCTTGCGGTTATTGGGGAACAATGAGCAGTTCTTC. This sequence encodes CASSLRLLGNNEQFF.

This clonotype was observed a few times. An end of the junction does not agree with germline; a read error may underlie this. The J gene is TRBJ2-7, the V gene TRBV12-3 or TRBV12-4, with D maybe TRBD2 (6 bases). This CDR3 spans 14 amino acids. The DNA of the CDR3 is TGTGCCAGCAGTATAGCGGTGACTGGCTACGAGCAGTACTTC. Translating gives CASSIAVTGYEQYF.

This clonotype was observed a few times. The gene calls are TRBV28 and TRBJ2-3; either TRBD1 or TRBD2 may supply D (5 bases each). CDR3 size: 15 residues. The germline V gene encodes CDR1 MDHEN and CDR2 SYDVKM. Trimming removed 6 bases at V and 2 bases at J, with 15 bases between. The CDR3: CASRARGSATDTQYF. Here the CDR3 DNA reads TGTGCCAGCAGAGCGAGGGGATCGGCCACAGATACGCAGTATTTT.

This clonotype came up many times. The chain uses TRBV4-3 and TRBJ2-7; 7 bases map to TRBD1. The CDR3 has 14 amino acids. Germline CDR1 is LGHNA and CDR2 is YSLEER. V dropped 1 base and J dropped 0; count of bases not matched to a gene: 0. CDR3 residues: CASSQGDSSYEQYF. The CDR3 DNA is TGCGCCAGCAGCCAAGGGGACAGCTCCTACGAGCAGTACTTC.

The rearrangement links TRBV4-1 to TRBJ2-7, with 7 nucleotides matching TRBD2. CDR1 and CDR2 from the germline V gene are MGHRA and YSYEKL. This CDR3 spans 16 amino acids. The junction had 8 bases not matched to a gene; V was cut back by 0 bases and J by 3 bases. The CDR3 here is CASSQDLMASGYEQYF. CDR3 nucleotides: TGCGCCAGCAGCCAAGATCTGATGGCTAGCGGCTACGAGCAGTACTTC.

The chain combines TRBV5-4 with TRBJ1-1; 7 bases align to TRBD1. This CDR3 is 11 amino acids long. Germline values: CDR1 SGHNT, CDR2 YYREEE (reference sequence). V gave up 3 bases and J gave up 9 bases; unmatched junction bases: 2. The CDR3 here is CASSWDSQAFF. The DNA for the CDR3 is TGTGCCAGCAGCTGGGACAGCCAAGCTTTCTTT.

In this sample, this clonotype turned up a few times. V usage is TRBV30 and J usage is TRBJ2-3; TRBD1 aligns across 8 bases. The CDR3 loop spans 14 amino acids. V was clipped by 3 bases and J by 0 bases; unmatched bases: 2. Germline V gene data show CDR1 as GTSNPN and CDR2 as SVGIG (reference sequence). CDR3 in DNA: TGTGCCTGGAGGGGACAGGCGAGCACAGATACGCAGTATTTT. It encodes CAWRGQASTDTQYF.

The gene calls are TRBV2 and TRBJ2-7; TRBD1 matches at 11 bases. Germline V gene lookup returns CDR1 SNHLY and CDR2 FYNNEI. The CDR3 has 14 amino acids. V lost 6 bases to trimming and J lost 7 bases; unmatched junction nucleotides: 8. In DNA, the CDR3 is TGTGCCAGCAGGCCGGGACAGGGGGTAGGGGAGCAGTACTTC. As protein: CASRPGQGVGEQYF.